This TCR beta chain stems from a study of CD4 T cells in relation to SARS-CoV-2 and coronaviruses. Broader study findings: In around two thirds of donors, memory CD4+ clonotypes crossrecognized SARS-CoV-2 and at least one common cold coronavirus spike. Crossreactivity was assessed only for spike protein, not other viral proteins. Memory recall responses, not primary responses primed in culture, are what the assay detects.

V lost 4 bases, J lost 5 bases, and 3 bases stayed unmatched. CDR3 length equals 13 residues. Germline V gene lookup returns CDR1 SGHDT and CDR2 YYEEEE. About this clone itself: No antigen is known for it.

CD4+ T cells from unexposed donors were obtained before the COVID-19 pandemic (2011-2018). Data came from immunoSEQ multiplex PCR; TCRdb stores just in-frame clones and leaves some out. Of some 65,000 clones listed, 87% were seen once; the top ten hold about 1.6%. Specimen: memory CD4+ T cells from PBMCs. This chain joins TRBV5-6 and TRBJ1-5, with TRBD1 matching 7 bases. The receptor was derived from a human donor in good health. The CDR3 sequence: CASSPRGDQPQHF. In nucleotides, the CDR3 is TGTGCCAGCAGCCCCAGGGGGGATCAGCCCCAGCATTTT.